A single sample is the source of the 13 T cell receptor beta chains below, sequenced in a study of graft-versus-host responses after intestinal transplantation. Sequenced by immunoSEQ multiplex PCR; TCRdb stores in-frame clones only, minus some. The data show tens of thousands of clones, around 90% seen once. Their cognate antigens are unknown. Sequencing used unstimulated CD8+ T cells sorted from spleen or lymph node cells, obtained before intestinal transplant. These receptors were taken from a human donor who received an intestinal transplant.

The chain has TRBV4-1 and TRBJ2-7; 8 nucleotides align to TRBD1. The J segment lost 5 bases and the V segment lost 2 bases, leaving 8 bases of the junction unmatched. This CDR3 has 15 residues. In germline, CDR1 is MGHRA, CDR2 YSYEKL. The CDR3: CASSQTGTGVNEQYF. In DNA, the CDR3 is TGCGCCAGCAGCCAAACCGGGACAGGAGTCAACGAGCAGTACTTC.

The chain is built from TRBV4-1 and TRBJ2-7, with D possibly TRBD1 on 6 matching bases. The CDR3 totals 15 residues. Germline V gene lookup returns CDR1 MGHRA and CDR2 YSYEKL. Trimming cost V 1 base and J 2 bases, with 12 bases left between them. For the CDR3, the DNA is TGCGCCAGCAGCCAAGCCCCCAGGGGCCCCTACGAGCAGTACTTC. Translating gives CASSQAPRGPYEQYF.

This chain joins TRBV7-9 and TRBJ1-4; 7 bases are shared with TRBD1. The CDR3 spans 13 residues. Per germline, CDR1 SEHNR and CDR2 FQNEAQ (reference sequence). V lost 8 bases and J lost 4; bases outside the gene matches: 4. CDR3 sequence reads: CASGRDSNEKLFF. CDR3 nucleotide sequence: TGTGCCAGCGGCCGGGACAGTAATGAAAAACTGTTTTTT.

The rearrangement uses TRBV28 and TRBJ1-3; D gene ambiguous. In germline, CDR1 is MDHEN, CDR2 SYDVKM. V was pared by 3 bases and J by 2 bases, with 14 bases between. The CDR3 spans 16 residues. The CDR3 region is CASSFLGGNTGNTIYF. In DNA form, the CDR3 reads TGTGCCAGCAGTTTTCTCGGAGGGAATACTGGAAACACCATATATTTT.

The chain employs TRBV28 and TRBJ2-2, with TRBD2 identical over 7 bases. The CDR3 spans 14 residues. The V gene end was trimmed by 3 bases and the J gene end by 5 bases; junction bases not matched to a gene: 3. The V gene's germline CDR1 is MDHEN and CDR2 SYDVKM. This CDR3 reads CASSFGRLTGELFF. The CDR3 DNA is TGTGCCAGCAGTTTCGGGAGGCTAACCGGGGAGCTGTTTTTT.

The rearrangement joins TRBV7-9 to TRBJ2-1, with D unresolved. The germline V and J ends were trimmed by 3 bases and 5 bases, with 11 bases remaining between them. Germline-derived CDR1 and CDR2 are SEHNR and FQNEAQ (reference sequence). CDR3 length equals 14 residues. CDR3 nucleotide sequence: TGTGCCAGCAGCTTTTTACTCATGGACAATGAGCAGTTCTTC. Protein sequence: CASSFLLMDNEQFF.

V usage is TRBV28 and J usage is TRBJ2-2, with 7 positions matching TRBD1. The germline CDR1 and CDR2 sequences are MDHEN and SYDVKM. V lost 11 bases to trimming and J lost 0 bases; unmatched junction nucleotides: 6. CDR3 size: 14 residues. The CDR3 reads CALQGTPNTGELFF. The DNA of the CDR3 is TGTGCCTTACAGGGGACCCCGAACACCGGGGAGCTGTTTTTT.

The V call is TRBV11-2, the J call TRBJ1-5; D might be TRBD1 (5 bases). Trimming left V 4 bases short and J 6 bases short, with 10 bases between. The CDR3 totals 13 residues. Germline V gene data show CDR1 as SGHAT and CDR2 as FQNNGV. The CDR3 loop reads CASSWGVGQPQHF. The CDR3 DNA follows: TGTGCCAGCAGCTGGGGGGTTGGTCAGCCCCAGCATTTT.

The rearrangement links TRBV19 to TRBJ2-1, with 7 bases aligning to TRBD2. Germline V gene lookup returns CDR1 LNHDA and CDR2 SQIVND (reference sequence). The CDR3 is 15 amino acids. The junction had 2 bases not matched to a gene; V was cut back by 1 base and J by 2 bases. The CDR3 bases are TGTGCCAGTAGTATAGCTCTAGCGGCCTACAATGAGCAGTTCTTC. Protein: CASSIALAAYNEQFF.

The chain links TRBV16 to TRBJ1-5; D is undetermined. Trimming removed 1 base at V and 5 bases at J, with 12 bases between. The CDR3 runs to 15 residues. CDR1 and CDR2 from the germline V gene are KGHSY and FQNENV. The CDR3 is CASSQFSPGYQPQHF. CDR3 DNA: TGTGCCAGCAGCCAATTTTCCCCAGGATATCAGCCCCAGCATTTT.

The genes are TRBV7-9 and TRBJ2-7; D is unresolved. The germline gives CDR1 SEHNR, CDR2 FQNEAQ (reference sequence). Deletions cut 5 bases from V and 2 bases from J, with 4 bases between. CDR3 length equals 11 residues. For the CDR3, the DNA is TGTGCCAGCAGCCCAGCCTACGAGCAGTACTTC. Translated, it gives CASSPAYEQYF.

The genes are TRBV5-4 and TRBJ2-7, with D perhaps matching TRBD1 (6 bases). V lost 2 bases and J lost 2, with 11 bases in between. Germline V gene data show CDR1 as SGHNT and CDR2 as YYREEE (reference sequence). This CDR3 region has 14 residues. The CDR3: CASSFRDKTYEQYF. CDR3 bases: TGTGCCAGCAGCTTCCGGGACAAGACCTACGAGCAGTACTTC.

The chain joins TRBV4-3 to TRBJ1-6, with a possible D match to TRBD1 (5 bases). The V end was cut by 0 bases, the J end by 9 bases, with 18 bases between. CDR3 length: 17 amino acids. Germline V gives CDR1 LGHNA, CDR2 YSLEER. DNA for the CDR3: TGCGCCAGCAGCCAAGAGCTGGGCGGGGCCCTCGGTTCACCCCTCCACTTT. It encodes CASSQELGGALGSPLHF.